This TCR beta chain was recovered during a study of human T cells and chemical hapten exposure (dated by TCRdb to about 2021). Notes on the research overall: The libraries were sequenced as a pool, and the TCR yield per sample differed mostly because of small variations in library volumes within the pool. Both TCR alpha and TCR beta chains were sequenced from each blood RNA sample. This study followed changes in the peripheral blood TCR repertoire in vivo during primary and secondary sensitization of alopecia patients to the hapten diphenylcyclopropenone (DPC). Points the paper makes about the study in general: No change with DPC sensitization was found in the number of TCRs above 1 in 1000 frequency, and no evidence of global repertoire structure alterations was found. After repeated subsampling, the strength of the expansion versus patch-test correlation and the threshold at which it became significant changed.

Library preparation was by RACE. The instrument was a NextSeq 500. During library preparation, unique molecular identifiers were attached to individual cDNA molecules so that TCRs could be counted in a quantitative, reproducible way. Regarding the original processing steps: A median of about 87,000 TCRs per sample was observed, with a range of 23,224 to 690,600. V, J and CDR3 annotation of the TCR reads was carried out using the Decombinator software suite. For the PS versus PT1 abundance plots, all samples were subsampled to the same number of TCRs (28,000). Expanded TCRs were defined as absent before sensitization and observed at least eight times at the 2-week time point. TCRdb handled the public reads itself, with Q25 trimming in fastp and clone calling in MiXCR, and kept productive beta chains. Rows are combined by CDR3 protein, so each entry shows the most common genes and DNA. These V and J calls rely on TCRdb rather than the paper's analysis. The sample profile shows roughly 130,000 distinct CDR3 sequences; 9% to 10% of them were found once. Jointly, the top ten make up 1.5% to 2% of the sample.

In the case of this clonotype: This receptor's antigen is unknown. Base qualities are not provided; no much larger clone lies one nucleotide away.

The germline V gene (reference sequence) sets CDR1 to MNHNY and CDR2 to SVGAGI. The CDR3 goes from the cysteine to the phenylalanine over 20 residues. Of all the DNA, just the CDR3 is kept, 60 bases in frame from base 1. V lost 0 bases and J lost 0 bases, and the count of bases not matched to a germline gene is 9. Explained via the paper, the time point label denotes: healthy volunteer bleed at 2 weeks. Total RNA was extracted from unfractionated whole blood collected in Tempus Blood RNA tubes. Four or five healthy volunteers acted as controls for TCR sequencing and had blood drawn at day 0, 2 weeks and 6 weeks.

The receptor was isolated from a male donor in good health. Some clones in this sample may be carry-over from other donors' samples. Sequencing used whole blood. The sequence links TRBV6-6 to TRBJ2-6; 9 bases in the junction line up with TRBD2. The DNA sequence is TGTGCCAGCAGTTACTCGACCCCTAGCGGGATGGGCTCTGGGGCCAACGTCCTGACTTTC. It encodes CASSYSTPSGMGSGANVLTF.